Listed below are T cell receptor beta chains from one sample, sequenced in a study of T cells in Graves' hyperthyroidism and ophthalmopathy. Via MiXCR, TCRdb re-called the multiplex PCR reads, giving one row per CDR3 protein. Of over 500,000 distinct CDR3 sequences listed, approximately 49% were seen once; the top ten hold around 47%. Sample: peripheral blood or thyroid tissue (not recorded which). These receptors were obtained from an adult woman with Graves' disease, either hyperthyroidism or ophthalmopathy (not recorded which). Both conserved end residues are part of each CDR3. The D gene is left open where the match is weak. Not every row has a clone size; where given, it reads once, few, many or a size class.

abundance	v_gene	j_gene	d_gene	CDR3nt	CDR3aa
.	TRBV7-8	TRBJ1-5	.	TGTGCCAGCAGCTTAGGTCCATTGGGGGCAGTGAGTCAGCCCCAGCATTTT	CASSLGPLGAVSQPQHF
.	TRBV19	TRBJ1-4	TRBD1	TGTGCCAGTCGACAGGGCGCGAACTTTGAAAAACTGTTTTTT	CASRQGANFEKLFF
few	TRBV2	TRBJ2-2	.	TGTGCCAGCTCGGAGCGTTGGGCCGGGGAGCTGTTTTTT	CASSERWAGELFF
.	TRBV2	TRBJ2-7	TRBD2	TGTGCCTGGAGTGACCTCCTAGCGGGGGACTACGAGCAGTACTTC	CAWSDLLAGDYEQYF
many	TRBV7-8	TRBJ1-1	.	TGTGCCAGCAGAAAACTCGACAGCCCTATCCAGAACACTGAAGCTTTCTTT	CASRKLDSPIQNTEAFF
.	TRBV2	TRBJ1-2	TRBD1	TGTGCCAGCATCCTCAGGGGGCTAGGCTATGGCTACACCTTC	CASILRGLGYGYTF
.	TRBV28	TRBJ1-2	TRBD1	TGTGCCAGCAGTACGACAGGGGAACATGGCTACACCTTC	CASSTTGEHGYTF
.	TRBV6-2/TRBV6-3	TRBJ2-7	.	TGTGCCAGCAGTTACCCCGGGTTAGACGAGCAGTACTTC	CASSYPGLDEQYF
many	TRBV7-6	TRBJ2-2	.	TGTGCCAGCAGCCCCCTTTCCGGGGAGCTGTTTTTT	CASSPLSGELFF
many	TRBV4-3	TRBJ1-1	.	TGTGCCAGCAGCCCCGGGGGTCGGACTGAAGCTTTCTTT	CASSPGGRTEAFF
.	TRBV6-2/TRBV6-3	TRBJ2-7	TRBD2	TGTGCCAGCAGCCTCGGGACTAGCGGGAGGGCAACCTACGAGCAGTACTTC	CASSLGTSGRATYEQYF
.	TRBV11-1	TRBJ2-7	.	TGTGCCAGCAGACCCACCGTTTCGCAGGGGTGGCCCTACGAGCAGTACTTC	CASRPTVSQGWPYEQYF
.	TRBV10-3	TRBJ1-2	.	TGTGCCATCACCAAGGGGGATAACTATGGCTACACCTTC	CAITKGDNYGYTF
many	TRBV5-1	TRBJ2-7	.	TGCGCCAGCAGCTTGTCGGGCCACGAGCAGTACTTC	CASSLSGHEQYF
.	TRBV7-2	TRBJ1-4	.	TGTGCCGAAGCTAATGGGGGCAATAATGAAAAACTGTTTTTT	CAEANGGNNEKLFF
once	TRBV7-9	TRBJ2-7	.	TGTGCCAGCAGCTTAGCTTCCGGGGGAGACGAGCAGTACTTC	CASSLASGGDEQYF
many	TRBV2	TRBJ2-7	TRBD2	TGTGCCAGCAGGAGAACTAGCGGGAGGGCCGCCTACGAGCAGTACTTC	CASRRTSGRAAYEQYF
.	TRBV7-9	TRBJ1-6	.	TGTGCCAGCAGCCCCCCGGGTGGTTCACCCCTCCACTTT	CASSPPGGSPLHF
many	TRBV27	TRBJ1-5	TRBD1	TGTGCCAGCAGTTTCAGACAGGGGAATCAGCCCCAGCATTTT	CASSFRQGNQPQHF
many	TRBV2	TRBJ2-2	TRBD1	TGTGCCAGCAGCCCTCGGACAGGGAACACCGGGGAGCTGTTTTTT	CASSPRTGNTGELFF
many	TRBV7-2	TRBJ2-5	.	TGTGCCAGCAGCTTATATAAGGGGGGCGGAGAGACCCAGTACTTC	CASSLYKGGGETQYF
.	TRBV4-1	TRBJ1-2	.	TGCGCCAGCAGCCAAGAAACGGGAGGCTCTGGCTACACCTTC	CASSQETGGSGYTF